The subject of this entry is one TCR beta chain. Its antigen is undetermined. The sample comes from a study of lymphopenia after photon versus proton radiotherapy. General observations from the study: Proton therapy kept repertoires fairly stable, unlike photons, which gained effector/memory cells.

TCRdb's copy holds only in-frame clones and misses some; the assay was immunoSEQ multiplex PCR. The sample has roughly 58,000 clones, around 90% seen once; the top ten hold about 13%. V lost 0 bases to trimming and J lost 2 bases, with 12 bases between them. This CDR3 is 15 amino acids long. The germline V gene has CDR1 SGDLS and CDR2 YYNGEE. This sequence originates from an older man with esophageal cancer. The rearrangement joins TRBV9 to TRBJ2-7; D is tentatively TRBD1 or TRBD2 (5 bases each). Source: peripheral blood, taken from a patient treated with proton-based radiotherapy. CDR3 nucleotide sequence: TGTGCCAGCAGCGTAGCTGTGGGGGAAGCCTACGAGCAGTACTTC. It translates to CASSVAVGEAYEQYF.